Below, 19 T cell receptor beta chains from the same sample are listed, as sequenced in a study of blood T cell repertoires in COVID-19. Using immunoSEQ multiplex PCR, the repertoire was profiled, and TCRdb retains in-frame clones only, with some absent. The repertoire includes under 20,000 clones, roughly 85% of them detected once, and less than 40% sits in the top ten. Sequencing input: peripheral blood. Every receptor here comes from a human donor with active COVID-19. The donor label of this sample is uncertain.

CDR3 coding DNA: TGTGCCAGCTCACCAACTGAGACGTGGGGCAGCCAAGAGACCCAGTACTTC. Translation: CASSPTETWGSQETQYF. The J gene is TRBJ2-5, the V gene TRBV18, with D possibly being TRBD1 (5 bases). V dropped 2 bases and J dropped 1 base, with 17 bases sitting between them. Germline V gene data show CDR1 as KGHSH and CDR2 as LQKENI. This CDR3 is built from 17 residues.

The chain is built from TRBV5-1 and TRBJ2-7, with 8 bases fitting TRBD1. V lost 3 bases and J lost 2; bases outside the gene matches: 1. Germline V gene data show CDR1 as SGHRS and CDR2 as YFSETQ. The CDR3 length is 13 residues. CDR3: CASSSGGTYEQYF. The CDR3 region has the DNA TGCGCCAGCAGCTCAGGGGGCACCTACGAGCAGTACTTC.

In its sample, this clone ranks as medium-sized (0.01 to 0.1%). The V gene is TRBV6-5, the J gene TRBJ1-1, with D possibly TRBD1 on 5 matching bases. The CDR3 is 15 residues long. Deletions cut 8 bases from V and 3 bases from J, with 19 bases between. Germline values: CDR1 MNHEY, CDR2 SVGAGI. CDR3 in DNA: TGTGCCAGCCCCGGACAACAAAGTGGGGACACTGAAGCTTTCTTT. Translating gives CASPGQQSGDTEAFF.

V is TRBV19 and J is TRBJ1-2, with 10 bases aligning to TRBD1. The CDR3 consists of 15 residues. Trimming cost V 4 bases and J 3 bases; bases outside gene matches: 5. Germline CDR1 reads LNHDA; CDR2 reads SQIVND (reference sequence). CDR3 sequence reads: CASSNPGTGDYGYTF. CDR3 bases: TGTGCCAGTAGTAACCCCGGGACAGGGGACTATGGCTACACCTTC.

This CDR3 reads CASSYGQAGNTIYF. CDR3 coding DNA: TGTGCCAGCAGCTATGGACAGGCAGGAAACACCATATATTTT. The rearrangement joins TRBV3-1 (or the pseudogene TRBV3-2) to TRBJ1-3, with 7 bases aligning to TRBD1. The CDR3 extends over 14 amino acids. J was trimmed by 4 bases and V by 5 bases; bases with no gene match: 5. Germline V gene sequence: CDR1 LGHDT, CDR2 YNNKEL (reference sequence).

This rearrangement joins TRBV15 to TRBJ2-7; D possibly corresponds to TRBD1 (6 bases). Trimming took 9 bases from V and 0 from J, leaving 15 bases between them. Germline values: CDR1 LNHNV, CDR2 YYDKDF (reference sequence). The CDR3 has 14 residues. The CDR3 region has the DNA TGTGCCACTCAGCAGGGGTTAAGCTCCTACGAGCAGTACTTC. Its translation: CATQQGLSSYEQYF.

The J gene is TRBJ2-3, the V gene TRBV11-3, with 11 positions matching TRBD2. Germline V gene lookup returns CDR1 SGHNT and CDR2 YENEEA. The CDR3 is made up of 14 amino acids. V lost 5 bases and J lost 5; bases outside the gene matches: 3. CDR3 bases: TGTGCCAGCAGCCGGGGACTAGCGGAAGATACGCAGTATTTT. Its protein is CASSRGLAEDTQYF.

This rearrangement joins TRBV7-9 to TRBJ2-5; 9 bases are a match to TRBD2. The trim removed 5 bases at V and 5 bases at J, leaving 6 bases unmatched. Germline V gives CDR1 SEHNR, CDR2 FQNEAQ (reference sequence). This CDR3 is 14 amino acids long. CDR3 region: CASSRGGAEETQYF. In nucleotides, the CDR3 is TGTGCCAGCAGCCGCGGGGGGGCTGAGGAGACCCAGTACTTC.

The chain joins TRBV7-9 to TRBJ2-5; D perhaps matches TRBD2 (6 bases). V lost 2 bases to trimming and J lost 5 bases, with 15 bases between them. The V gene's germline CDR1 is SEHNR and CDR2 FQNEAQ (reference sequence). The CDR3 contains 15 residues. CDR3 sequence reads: CASSLRSGGTETQYF. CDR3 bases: TGTGCCAGCAGCTTACGGAGTGGAGGGACGGAGACCCAGTACTTC.

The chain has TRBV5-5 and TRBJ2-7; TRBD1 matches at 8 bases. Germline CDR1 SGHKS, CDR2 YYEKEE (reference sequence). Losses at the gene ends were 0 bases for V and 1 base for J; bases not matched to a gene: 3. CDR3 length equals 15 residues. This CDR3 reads CASSLVRGLSYEQYF. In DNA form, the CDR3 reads TGTGCCAGCAGCTTGGTCAGGGGGCTTTCCTACGAGCAGTACTTC.

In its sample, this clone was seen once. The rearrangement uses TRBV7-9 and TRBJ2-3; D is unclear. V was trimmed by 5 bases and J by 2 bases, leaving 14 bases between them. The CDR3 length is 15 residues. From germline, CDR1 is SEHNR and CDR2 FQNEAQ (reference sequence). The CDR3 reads CASSPRLGTTDTQYF. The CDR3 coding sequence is TGTGCCAGCAGCCCACGATTGGGCACCACAGATACGCAGTATTTT.

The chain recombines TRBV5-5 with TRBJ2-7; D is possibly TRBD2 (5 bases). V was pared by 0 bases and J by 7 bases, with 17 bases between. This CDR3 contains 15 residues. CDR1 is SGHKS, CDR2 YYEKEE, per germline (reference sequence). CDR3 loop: CASSLVLSRSGEQYF. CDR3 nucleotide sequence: TGTGCCAGCAGCTTGGTCCTCAGCCGGTCGGGGGAGCAGTACTTC. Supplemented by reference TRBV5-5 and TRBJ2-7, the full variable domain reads DAGVTQSPTHLIKTRGQQVTLRCSPISGHKSVSWYQQVLGQGPQFIFQYYEKEERGRGNFPDRFSARQFPNYSSELNVNALLLGDSALYLCASSLVLSRSGEQYFGPGTRLTVT.

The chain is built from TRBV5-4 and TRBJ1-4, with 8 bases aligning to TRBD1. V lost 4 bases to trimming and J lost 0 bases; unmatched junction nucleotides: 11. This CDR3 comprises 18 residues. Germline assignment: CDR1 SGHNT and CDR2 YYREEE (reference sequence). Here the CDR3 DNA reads TGTGCCAGCAGCCAAAACAGGGGGGGGAGGGCAACTAATGAAAAACTGTTTTTT. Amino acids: CASSQNRGGRATNEKLFF.

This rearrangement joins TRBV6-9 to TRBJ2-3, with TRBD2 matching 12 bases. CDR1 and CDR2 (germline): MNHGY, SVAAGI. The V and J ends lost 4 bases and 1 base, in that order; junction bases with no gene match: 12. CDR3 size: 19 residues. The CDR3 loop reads CASSSPGTSGRRRTDTQYF. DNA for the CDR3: TGTGCCAGCAGTTCCCCGGGAACTAGCGGGAGGAGGCGCACAGATACGCAGTATTTT.

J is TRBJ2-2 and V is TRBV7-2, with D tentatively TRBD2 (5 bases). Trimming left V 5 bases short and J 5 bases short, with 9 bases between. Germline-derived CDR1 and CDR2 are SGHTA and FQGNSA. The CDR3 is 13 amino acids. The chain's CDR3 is CASSRTATGELFF. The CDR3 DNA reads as TGTGCCAGCAGCAGGACTGCGACCGGGGAGCTGTTTTTT.

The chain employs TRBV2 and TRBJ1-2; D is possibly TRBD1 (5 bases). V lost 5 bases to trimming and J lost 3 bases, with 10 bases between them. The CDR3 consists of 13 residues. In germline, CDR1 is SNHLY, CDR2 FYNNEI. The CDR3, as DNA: TGTGCCAGCAGTATTACAGGAGACTATGGCTACACCTTC. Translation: CASSITGDYGYTF.

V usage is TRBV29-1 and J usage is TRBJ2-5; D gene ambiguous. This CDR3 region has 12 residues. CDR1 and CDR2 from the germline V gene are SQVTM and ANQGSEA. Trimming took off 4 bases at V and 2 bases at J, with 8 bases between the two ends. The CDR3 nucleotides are TGCAGCGTTGGTCGACTGCAAGAGACCCAGTACTTC. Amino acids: CSVGRLQETQYF.

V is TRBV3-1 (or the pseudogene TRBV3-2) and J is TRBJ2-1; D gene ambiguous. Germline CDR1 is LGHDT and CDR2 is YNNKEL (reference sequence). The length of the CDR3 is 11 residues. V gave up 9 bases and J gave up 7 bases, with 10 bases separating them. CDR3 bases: TGTGCCAGTTTTTACTCGAATGAGCAGTTCTTC. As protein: CASFYSNEQFF.

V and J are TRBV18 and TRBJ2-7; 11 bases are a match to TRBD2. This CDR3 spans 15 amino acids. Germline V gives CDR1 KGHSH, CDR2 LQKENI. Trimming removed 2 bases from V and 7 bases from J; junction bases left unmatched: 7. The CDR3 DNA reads TGTGCCAGCTCACCATCACTAGCGGGAGCAGGTGAGCAGTACTTC. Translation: CASSPSLAGAGEQYF. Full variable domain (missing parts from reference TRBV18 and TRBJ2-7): NAGVMQNPRHLVRRRGQEARLRCSPMKGHSHVYWYRQLPEEGLKFMVYLQKENIIDESGMPKERFSAEFPKEGPSILRIQQVVRGDSAAYFCASSPSLAGAGEQYFGPGTRLTVT.